Sequencing of this TCR beta chain was carried out in a study of cytotoxic CD8 clonotypes in ibrutinib-treated CLL. Study at large: Response samples were obtained once patients had received a median around 12 months of treatment, range 6 to 36. Overall study results and limits: Clonality increased at ibrutinib response, then returned toward baseline at progression.

The CDR3 has 14 residues. Germline V gene data show CDR1 as MNHEY and CDR2 as SMNVEV (reference sequence). V trimming: 2 bases; J trimming: 7 bases; junction bases outside the gene matches: 4. Sequencing was performed with immunoSEQ multiplex PCR; in TCRdb, only in-frame clones are kept and a portion is missing. The sample lists roughly 23,000 clones; approximately 80% were seen once. This clone was detected a few times. Its antigen remains unidentified. This chain joins TRBV27 and TRBJ1-4; 7 nucleotides align to TRBD1. The sample here was PBMCs, taken before ibrutinib treatment. This clonotype was sampled from a human donor with chronic lymphocytic leukemia. The CDR3 sequence is CASSLRDSSEKLFF. The CDR3 DNA is TGTGCCAGCAGTTTAAGGGACAGTTCTGAAAAACTGTTTTTT.